The rows below give T cell receptor beta chains drawn from one sample of a study of OX40 agonist ivuxolimab in advanced cancers. Produced via immunoSEQ multiplex PCR; TCRdb's table is partial and in-frame only. The repertoire holds around 68,000 clones, 91% seen once, with just over 0.3% in the top ten. The input for sequencing was CD4+ or CD8+ T cells sorted from blood, taken in a trial of the OX40 agonist ivuxolimab. These receptors originate from an adult with an advanced solid tumor such as melanoma, head and neck, liver or kidney cancer. Each CDR3 is given with its conserved first and last residue. A D gene is named only where the DNA matches it firmly. The size of a clone is reported for some rows only, either as once, few or many, or as a class for expanded clones.

j_gene | len | d_gene | abundance | v_gene | CDR3nt | CDR3aa
TRBJ1-1 | 14 | TRBD1 | . | TRBV19 | TGTGCCAGTAGGACCAACGACAGGGCCACTGAAGCTTTCTTT | CASRTNDRATEAFF
TRBJ2-1 | 14 | . | . | TRBV19 | TGTGCCAGTAGATCGGGTGGGCTTAACAATGAGCAGTTCTTC | CASRSGGLNNEQFF
TRBJ1-5 | 13 | TRBD1 | . | TRBV6-1 | TGTGCCAGCAGTGGACAGGGTCAAAGGCCCCAGCATTTT | CASSGQGQRPQHF
TRBJ1-4 | 14 | . | . | TRBV28 | TGTGCCAGCAGTTTATTAGGGTTTAACGAAAAACTGTTTTTT | CASSLLGFNEKLFF
TRBJ1-2 | 12 | TRBD1 | . | TRBV6-5 | TGTGCCAGCAGTCGGGACAGTTTTGGCTACACCTTC | CASSRDSFGYTF
TRBJ1-5 | 15 | . | . | TRBV6-1 | TGTGCCAGCAGTGTCGGAAGGGGAAGCAATCAGCCCCAGCATTTT | CASSVGRGSNQPQHF
TRBJ1-2 | 16 | . | . | TRBV5-6 | TGTGCCAGCAGCTCTCGGTGGTCGGGGGCTGACTATGGCTACACCTTC | CASSSRWSGADYGYTF
TRBJ1-4 | 18 | TRBD1 | . | TRBV5-1 | TGCGCCAGCAGCCGAACCGGGACAGGGAGGATGGTTGGGGAAAAACTGTTTTTT | CASSRTGTGRMVGEKLFF
TRBJ1-1 | 12 | . | . | TRBV28 | TGTGCCAGCAGTTCCAGGGCCTCTGAAGCTTTCTTT | CASSSRASEAFF
TRBJ1-5 | 16 | TRBD1 | . | TRBV7-9 | TGTGCCAGCAGCTCCTCCGGGACAGGGAGCCATCAGCCCCAGCATTTT | CASSSSGTGSHQPQHF
TRBJ2-4 | 16 | . | . | TRBV7-8 | TGTGCCAGCAGCTTAGTGGGGAATGGGGGCAAAAACATTCAGTACTTC | CASSLVGNGGKNIQYF
TRBJ2-5 | 15 | TRBD2 | . | TRBV2 | TGTGCCAGCAGCCCCGGACTAGCGGGAAGGGAGACCCAGTACTTC | CASSPGLAGRETQYF
TRBJ1-5 | 15 | . | . | TRBV7-6 | TGTGCCAGCAGCCCGGACGGACGTAGCAATCAGCCCCAGCATTTT | CASSPDGRSNQPQHF
TRBJ1-5 | 16 | . | . | TRBV6-1 | TGTGCCAGCAGTGAAGTGCTAGGGAAGACGGATCAGCCCCAGCATTTT | CASSEVLGKTDQPQHF
TRBJ2-1 | 17 | TRBD2 | once | TRBV2 | TGTGCCAGCAGTACCACTAGCGGGAGGGCAATAGGTAATGAGCAGTTCTTC | CASSTTSGRAIGNEQFF
TRBJ2-1 | 15 | TRBD2 | . | TRBV10-2 | TGCGCCAGCAGTGGTAGCGGGAGGGCCGATAATGAGCAGTTCTTC | CASSGSGRADNEQFF
TRBJ1-5 | 15 | . | few | TRBV10-3 | TGTGCCATCAGTGAGTCGAGGCAGGGAGATCAGCCCCAGCATTTT | CAISESRQGDQPQHF
TRBJ2-2 | 15 | TRBD2 | few | TRBV6-5 | TGTGCCAGCAGGGGACTAGCGGCGAACACCGGGGAGCTGTTTTTT | CASRGLAANTGELFF
TRBJ2-3 | 13 | . | . | TRBV6-4 | TGTGCCAGCAGTGCTGTCGATCGAGATACGCAGTATTTT | CASSAVDRDTQYF
TRBJ2-6 | 15 | . | . | TRBV12-5 | TGTGCTAGTGGTTCCCAGGGGTCTGGGGCCAACGTCCTGACTTTC | CASGSQGSGANVLTF
TRBJ2-5 | 16 | TRBD2 | . | TRBV5-1 | TGCGCCAGCAGCCCGGGGACTAGCGGGAGCCGAGAGACCCAGTACTTC | CASSPGTSGSRETQYF
TRBJ2-7 | 12 | . | . | TRBV7-6 | TGTGCCAGCAGCTCGAGCTCCTACGAGCAGTACTTC | CASSSSSYEQYF
TRBJ1-1 | 15 | . | . | TRBV14 | TGTGCCAGCAGCCAAGATAACGGTTTGAACACTGAAGCTTTCTTT | CASSQDNGLNTEAFF
TRBJ1-5 | 13 | . | once | TRBV30 | TGTGCCTGGAGTGCCCAAAGCAATCAGCCCCAGCATTTT | CAWSAQSNQPQHF
TRBJ2-7 | 14 | TRBD2 | . | TRBV29-1 | TGCAGCGCCAAAGGACTAGCGGGAGTGAGCGAGCAGTACTTC | CSAKGLAGVSEQYF
TRBJ2-4 | 13 | . | . | TRBV5-1 | TGCGCCAGCAGCTTGGAGGCAGAAAACATTCAGTACTTC | CASSLEAENIQYF
TRBJ1-1 | 16 | . | . | TRBV5-4 | TGTGCCAGCAGCCTCTCGGGGTGGGTGGGGGGCACTGAAGCTTTCTTT | CASSLSGWVGGTEAFF
TRBJ2-1 | 15 | TRBD2 | . | TRBV5-1 | TGCGCCAGCAGCTTGGTGGCGGGAGGTTTGATTGAGCAGTTCTTC | CASSLVAGGLIEQFF
TRBJ2-1 | 16 | . | once | TRBV14 | TGTGCCAGCAGCCAGTTTATGATAGCGATGGGCAATGAGCAGTTCTTC | CASSQFMIAMGNEQFF
TRBJ2-1 | 14 | . | . | TRBV5-1 | TGCGCCAGCAGCTTGGAAATAGCGGTCAATGAGCAGTTCTTC | CASSLEIAVNEQFF
TRBJ2-4 | 17 | . | . | TRBV2 | TGTGCCAGCAGTGGAACTAGGGGCATTTTGTCCAAAAACATTCAGTACTTC | CASSGTRGILSKNIQYF
TRBJ1-3 | 14 | . | few | TRBV5-6 | TGTGCCAGCAGCTTTGGGGGTTCTGGAAACACCATATATTTT | CASSFGGSGNTIYF
TRBJ2-7 | 16 | . | . | TRBV7-8 | TGTGCCAGCAGCCCTGAAGAGTCTGGGCGAGACTACGAGCAGTACTTC | CASSPEESGRDYEQYF
TRBJ2-3 | 14 | TRBD2 | . | TRBV25-1 | TGTGCCAGCAGCGCCGGGACTAACACAGATACGCAGTATTTT | CASSAGTNTDTQYF
TRBJ2-7 | 15 | TRBD2 | once | TRBV10-3 | TGTGCCATCACGGGCCTAGCGGGAGGGCTTGGTGAGCAGTACTTC | CAITGLAGGLGEQYF
TRBJ1-3 | 15 | . | . | TRBV2 | TGTGCCAGCAGTGTGGCGGGGTTATCTGGAAACACCATATATTTT | CASSVAGLSGNTIYF
TRBJ2-7 | 15 | . | . | TRBV27 | TGTGCCAGCAGTTTATCAGGGACGGCGGGAACCGAGCAGTACTTC | CASSLSGTAGTEQYF
TRBJ1-5 | 15 | TRBD1 | . | TRBV6-1 | TGTGCCAGCACCCCCCGGGACAGACCCAATCAGCCCCAGCATTTT | CASTPRDRPNQPQHF
TRBJ2-7 | 16 | . | . | TRBV11-2 | TGTGCCAGCAGCTTAGAAACGGGACCCGGCTCCTACGAGCAGTACTTC | CASSLETGPGSYEQYF
TRBJ2-1 | 14 | . | . | TRBV5-1 | TGCGCCAGCAGCTTGGACAATTCAAACAATGAGCAGTTCTTC | CASSLDNSNNEQFF
TRBJ2-2 | 15 | . | . | TRBV15 | TGTGCCACCAGCAGAGGAGACAGGTACACCGGGGAGCTGTTTTTT | CATSRGDRYTGELFF
TRBJ2-2 | 15 | . | . | TRBV18 | TGTGCCAGCTCACCACTTAAAACGACCACCGGGGAGCTGTTTTTT | CASSPLKTTTGELFF
TRBJ2-5 | 15 | TRBD1 | . | TRBV11-3 | TGTGCCAGCAGCCCCGGACAGGGCTGGGGGGAGACCCAGTACTTC | CASSPGQGWGETQYF
TRBJ1-5 | 13 | . | once | TRBV19 | TGTGCCAGCCGAAAGACAGCCAATCAGCCCCAGCATTTT | CASRKTANQPQHF
TRBJ1-3 | 16 | . | . | TRBV28 | TGTGCCAGCAGTTCACGGACGGGAGGATCCGGAAACACCATATATTTT | CASSSRTGGSGNTIYF
TRBJ2-2 | 16 | TRBD2 | . | TRBV27 | TGTGCCAGCACCCGCACCCTAGCGGCCCCCACCGGGGAGCTGTTTTTT | CASTRTLAAPTGELFF
TRBJ2-7 | 16 | . | . | TRBV6-5 | TGTGCCAGCAGTTACACTACCCGAGGGGGCTCCTACGAGCAGTACTTC | CASSYTTRGGSYEQYF
TRBJ1-2 | 16 | . | . | TRBV5-6 | TGTGCCAGCAGCTGGGGGAGAGGGGCTCATGGCTATGGCTACACCTTC | CASSWGRGAHGYGYTF